This TCR beta chain derives from a study of sequential checkpoint blockade in melanoma. Germline lookup yields CDR1 SGHRS and CDR2 YFSETQ. Trimming took 0 bases from V and 12 from J; bases not matched to a gene: 9. The CDR3 spans 14 residues. Noted treatment: randomized to nivolumab then ipilimumab (arm A) or the reverse (arm B). Repertoires were generated with immunoSEQ multiplex PCR, while TCRdb's copy carries only in-frame clones and drops some. This repertoire shows approximately 1,800 clones, over 15% found once; its top ten account for around 14%. V and J are TRBV5-1 and TRBJ2-1, with 7 bases matching TRBD1. The specimen comprised tumor tissue (inferred from file names), sampled from a patient given nivolumab and ipilimumab in sequence. The receptor was derived from a human donor with melanoma. CDR3: CASSLAQGRGAQFF. Written as DNA, the CDR3 is TGCGCCAGCAGCTTGGCACAGGGGAGAGGGGCGCAGTTCTTC.